Following are 16 T cell receptor beta chains from one sample sequenced in a study of OX40 agonist ivuxolimab in advanced cancers. TCRdb's copy holds only in-frame clones and misses some; the assay was immunoSEQ multiplex PCR. The table has over 40,000 clones, 80% seen once. The starting material was CD4+ or CD8+ T cells sorted from blood, obtained in a trial of the OX40 agonist ivuxolimab. Receptors were obtained from an adult with an advanced solid tumor such as melanoma, head and neck, liver or kidney cancer.

In the case of this clone: Additional DNA sequences in this sample encode the identical CDR3. This chain uses TRBV5-1 with TRBJ2-5; TRBD2 is a possible D gene (6 bases). Germline CDR1 SGHRS, CDR2 YFSETQ. The CDR3 is 14 residues long. V was pared by 2 bases and J by 0 bases, with 8 bases between. The CDR3 DNA is TGCGCCAGCAGCTTTGGCGGGAACCAAGAGACCCAGTACTTC. This codes for CASSFGGNQETQYF.

The chain couples TRBV7-2 to TRBJ2-1; D possibly corresponds to TRBD2 (5 bases). The length of the CDR3 is 15 residues. Germline CDR1 reads SGHTA; CDR2 reads FQGNSA. The V and J ends lost 5 bases and 3 bases respectively, with 14 bases between them. The CDR3 DNA follows: TGTGCCAGCAGCCCAGGCCGGACTTTCTACAATGAGCAGTTCTTC. Translating gives CASSPGRTFYNEQFF.

The chain has TRBV5-1 and TRBJ2-1, with 10 bases aligning to TRBD2. V lost 3 bases to trimming and J lost 8 bases; unmatched junction nucleotides: 8. Germline values: CDR1 SGHRS, CDR2 YFSETQ. The CDR3 is 15 amino acids. DNA of the CDR3: TGCGCCAGCAGCTCCGCTAGCGGGAGTATGGATGAGCAGTTCTTC. This translates into CASSSASGSMDEQFF.

The genes are TRBV2 and TRBJ2-7; TRBD1 matches 9 bases. Germline CDR1 and CDR2: SNHLY and FYNNEI. V trimming: 8 bases; J trimming: 4 bases; junction bases outside the gene matches: 3. The CDR3 has 12 residues. The CDR3, as DNA: TGTGCCAGCCGGGACAGGGTTTACGAGCAGTACTTC. Residues: CASRDRVYEQYF.

CDR3 sequence reads: CASSPWDNEKLFF. The DNA for the CDR3 is TGTGCCAGCAGCCCTTGGGATAATGAAAAACTGTTTTTT. The chain employs TRBV9 and TRBJ1-4; no clear D. CDR3 length equals 13 residues. Germline CDR1 and CDR2: SGDLS and YYNGEE. The germline V and J ends were trimmed by 4 bases and 4 bases, with 8 bases remaining between them.

This chain joins TRBV9 and TRBJ2-5; a possible D gene is TRBD2 (6 bases). The germline V gene has CDR1 SGDLS and CDR2 YYNGEE. Trimming took off 0 bases at V and 2 bases at J, with 11 bases between the two ends. The CDR3 sequence is 15 residues long. The CDR3, as DNA: TGTGCCAGCAGCGTAGCGGGTAGCGGACAAGAGACCCAGTACTTC. It encodes CASSVAGSGQETQYF.

V is TRBV14 and J is TRBJ1-2; D is ambiguous. Germline lookup yields CDR1 SGHDN and CDR2 FVKESK. The CDR3 runs 12 residues. The V end lost 1 base, the J end lost 8 bases, and 8 bases lay between the germline ends. CDR3 nucleotides: TGTGCCAGCAGCCAAGGGGTTATCGGCTACACCTTC. Residues: CASSQGVIGYTF.

This clone has more than one count but fewer than ten. The chain combines TRBV7-8 with TRBJ2-1; D ambiguous. The V and J ends lost 4 bases and 1 base respectively, with 8 bases between them. Germline loops: CDR1 SGHVS, CDR2 FQNEAQ. This CDR3 is 14 amino acids long. The CDR3 coding sequence is TGTGCCAGCAGCTCGAGGAAATCCTACAATGAGCAGTTCTTC. Translating gives CASSSRKSYNEQFF.

J is TRBJ2-7 and V is TRBV7-9; no reliable D call. CDR1 SEHNR and CDR2 FQNEAQ come from the germline V gene (reference sequence). Trimming pared 1 base from V and 3 bases from J, leaving 10 bases between. This CDR3 is 14 amino acids long. This chain's CDR3 is CASSLVGEVYEQYF. Here the CDR3 DNA reads TGTGCCAGCAGCTTAGTAGGTGAGGTCTACGAGCAGTACTTC.

This chain joins TRBV7-2 and TRBJ1-2; no clear D. This CDR3 contains 13 residues. Germline V gene data show CDR1 as SGHTA and CDR2 as FQGNSA. V lost 4 bases, J lost 0 bases, and 6 bases lay in between. The CDR3 protein is CASSSRANYGYTF. CDR3 DNA: TGTGCCAGCAGCTCAAGAGCTAACTATGGCTACACCTTC.

This clone was seen once. V is TRBV6-5 and J is TRBJ2-1; D is unresolved. This CDR3 comprises 15 residues. Trimming took 2 bases from V and 3 from J, leaving 11 bases between them. The germline CDR1 and CDR2 sequences are MNHEY and SVGAGI. CDR3 in amino acids: CASSYSMAVYNEQFF. CDR3 coding DNA: TGTGCCAGCAGTTACAGTATGGCGGTCTACAATGAGCAGTTCTTC.

V and J are TRBV7-2 and TRBJ1-1, with TRBD1 identical over 8 bases. CDR3 size: 17 residues. Germline V gives CDR1 SGHTA, CDR2 FQGNSA. J was trimmed by 5 bases and V by 4 bases; bases with no gene match: 15. CDR3 sequence: CASSSQFGSGGGTEAFF. CDR3 in DNA: TGTGCCAGCAGCTCTCAGTTTGGGTCAGGGGGCGGAACTGAAGCTTTCTTT.

The rearrangement joins TRBV19 to TRBJ1-5, with TRBD1 matching 7 bases. The CDR3 runs 16 residues. Germline loops: CDR1 LNHDA, CDR2 SQIVND (reference sequence). V gave up 3 bases and J gave up 4 bases; unmatched junction bases: 9. As DNA, the CDR3 is TGTGCCAGTAGTATCGCCCTGACAGGGCCGAATCAGCCCCAGCATTTT. Its protein product is CASSIALTGPNQPQHF.

The CDR3 protein is CASSLGVGVQGQGGGYTF. Written as DNA, the CDR3 is TGTGCCAGCAGCTTAGGAGTAGGAGTACAGGGACAGGGGGGTGGCTACACCTTC. The chain is built from TRBV7-2 and TRBJ1-2, with 11 nucleotides matching TRBD1. CDR1 and CDR2 from the germline V gene are SGHTA and FQGNSA. The CDR3 sequence is 18 residues long. With 1 base clipped from V and 7 bases from J, the junction kept 14 bases outside the gene matches.

This clone was seen more than once but under ten times. The CDR3 coding sequence is TGTGCCAGTAGTATAGGGTCTACAGGGGAAGGCTATGGCTACACCTTC. Protein: CASSIGSTGEGYGYTF. The chain uses TRBV19 and TRBJ1-2; the match to TRBD1 covers 7 bases. The CDR3 consists of 16 residues. V gave up 1 base and J gave up 4 bases; unmatched junction bases: 9. Germline V gives CDR1 LNHDA, CDR2 SQIVND (reference sequence).

This chain joins TRBV5-1 and TRBJ2-7; D perhaps matches TRBD1 (6 bases). Germline V gene sequence: CDR1 SGHRS, CDR2 YFSETQ. This CDR3 region has 15 residues. V was shortened by 0 bases and J by 4 bases, with 14 bases between the two germline ends. The CDR3 region is CASSLVQGVGYEQYF. In DNA form, the CDR3 reads TGCGCCAGCAGCTTGGTACAGGGAGTTGGGTACGAGCAGTACTTC.